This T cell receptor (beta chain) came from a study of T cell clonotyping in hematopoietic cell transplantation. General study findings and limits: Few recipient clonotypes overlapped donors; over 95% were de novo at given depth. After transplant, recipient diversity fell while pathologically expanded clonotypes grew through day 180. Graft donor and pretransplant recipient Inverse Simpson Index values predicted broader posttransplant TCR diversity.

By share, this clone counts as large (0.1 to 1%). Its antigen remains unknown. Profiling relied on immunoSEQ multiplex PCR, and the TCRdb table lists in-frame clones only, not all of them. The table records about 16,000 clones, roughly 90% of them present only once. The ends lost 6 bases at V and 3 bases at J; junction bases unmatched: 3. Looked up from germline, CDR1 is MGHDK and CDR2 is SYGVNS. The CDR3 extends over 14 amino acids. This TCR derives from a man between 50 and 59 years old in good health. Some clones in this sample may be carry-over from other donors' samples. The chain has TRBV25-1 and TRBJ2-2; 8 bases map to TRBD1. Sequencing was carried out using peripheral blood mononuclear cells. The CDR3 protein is CASSQQGDTGELFF. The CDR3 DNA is TGTGCCAGCAGCCAACAGGGGGACACCGGGGAGCTGTTTTTT.